The T cell receptor beta chain described here comes from a study of shared clonotypes between healthy human individuals. Background on the study: Donors had three CD4 naive, three CD4 memory, two CD8 naive and one CD8 memory plate apiece. Regarding the study as a whole: Clonotype sharing among donors was expected to depend on sequencing depth.

CD45RO-negative cells were positively selected for CCR7, leaving out terminally differentiated effector memory CD45RA+ cells. All of the donors resided in Nashville, Tennessee, and each was a Caucasian adult. Regarding this clone: The antigen remains undetermined.

The table came from immunoSEQ multiplex PCR; TCRdb's copy has only in-frame clones and leaves some out. The sample lists hundreds of thousands of clones, 85% to 95% occurring once. The sequence was collected from a woman in her 30s in good health. What was sequenced was naive CD8+ T cells sorted from blood.

CDR3 sequence (DNA): TGTGCCAGCAGTTTCGGGACAGGGGGAAATTCACCCCTCCACTTT. Protein sequence: CASSFGTGGNSPLHF. The chain carries TRBV2 and TRBJ1-6; 11 bases are a match to TRBD1. The CDR3 contains 15 residues. The germline CDR1 and CDR2 sequences are SNHLY and FYNNEI. The junction had 4 bases not matched to a gene; V was cut back by 5 bases and J by 7 bases.